These 10 T cell receptor beta chains were sequenced from one sample in a study of T cells in women clearing cervical HPV infection. Some clones are missing from TCRdb's copy, which holds only in-frame ones; the method was immunoSEQ multiplex PCR. The sample spans some 20,000 clones; the ten largest clones claim about 9.1%. Sequences were obtained from blood buffy coat. These receptors came from a woman between 18 and 69 years old with a cervical HPV16 infection that either progressed to CIN3+ or cleared (not recorded which).

As concerns this clone: The read falls 3 residues short of the CDR3 end, and the missing part is taken from the germline J gene. The genes are TRBV30 and TRBJ1-5; weak D call: TRBD1 (6 bases). The germline V gene has CDR1 GTSNPN and CDR2 SVGIG (reference sequence). V shed 3 bases and J shed 7 bases, with 13 bases lying between them. CDR3 length: 13 amino acids. CDR3 in amino acids: CAWRQGEWQPQHF. Incomplete CDR3 DNA: TGTGCCTGGAGACAGGGTGAATGGCAGCCC. Complete variable domain (other parts from reference TRBV30 and TRBJ1-5): SQTIHQWPATLVQPVGSPLSLECTVEGTSNPNLYWYRQAAGRGLQLLFYSVGIGQISSEVPQNLSASRPQDRQFILSSKKLLLSDSGFYLCAWRQGEWQPQHFGDGTRLSIL.

Note on this clone: The CDR3 goes on 3 residues after the read ends, and that part is filled in from the germline J gene. The chain couples TRBV6-2 or TRBV6-3 to TRBJ2-5; D is perhaps TRBD1 or TRBD2 (6 bases each). The CDR3 loop spans 15 amino acids. V was clipped by 8 bases and J by 5 bases, with 21 bases between them. Germline CDR1 is MNHEY and CDR2 is SVGEGT. CDR3 protein: CASSLRGWRGETQYF. CDR3 bases read: TGTGCCAGCTCTCTAAGGGGTTGGAGGGGGGAGACC.

Partial CDR3 DNA: TGCAGTGCTAGAGATAACAGGGGGCGCGAG. As protein: CSARDNRGRE. The full CDR3 is CSARDNRGREQYF. The chain uses TRBV20-1 and TRBJ2-7, with 9 bases that match TRBD1. The read gets to within 3 residues of the CDR3 end, and the germline J gene fills in the rest. The germline CDR1 and CDR2 sequences are DFQATT and SNEGSKA (reference sequence). CDR3 size: 13 residues. Losses at the gene ends were 0 bases for V and 6 bases for J; bases not matched to a gene: 3.

With regard to this clone: The read gets to within 3 residues of the CDR3 end, and the germline J gene fills in the rest. This specimen includes other DNA sequences encoding the same CDR3. This chain links TRBV2 with TRBJ1-5, with D unresolved. The CDR3 runs to 13 residues. Germline loops: CDR1 SNHLY, CDR2 FYNNEI. Trimming removed 6 bases at V and 7 bases at J, with 13 bases between. CDR3 DNA, as far as it was read: TGTGCCAGCAGCAAGCTTGAGGGCCAGCCC. Encoded protein: CASSKLEGQP. The whole CDR3 reads CASSKLEGQPQHF.

Worth noting for this clone: The read finishes 3 residues shy of the CDR3 end, and the germline J gene is used to complete it. The chain uses TRBV29-1 and TRBJ2-7, with TRBD1 matching over 8 bases. The CDR3 extends over 13 amino acids. CDR1 is SQVTM, CDR2 ANQGSEA, per germline. J lost 3 bases, V lost 4 bases, and 5 bases had no gene match. CDR3 DNA, as far as it was read: TGCAGCGTTGGCACAGGGGGTTTCTACGAG. Amino acid sequence: CSVGTGGFYE. The full CDR3 reads CSVGTGGFYEQYF.

As for this clone: The DNA ends 3 residues before the CDR3 does, and the rest of the CDR3 is filled in from the germline J gene. This rearrangement joins TRBV10-1 to TRBJ2-7; the match to TRBD1 covers 7 bases. The germline gives CDR1 WNHNN, CDR2 SYGVQD (reference sequence). V lost 6 bases, J lost 6 bases, and 8 bases stayed unmatched. The CDR3 loop spans 13 amino acids. The CDR3 bases that were read are TGCGCCAGCAGCAGAGACAGGGTAGCCGAG. This gives the protein CASSRDRVAE. The entire CDR3 sequence reads CASSRDRVAEQYF.

Points on this clone: From the germline J gene comes the end of the CDR3, since the read stops 3 residues before it. The chain is built from TRBV19 and TRBJ1-3, with D maybe TRBD1 (5 bases). The CDR3 contains 16 residues. V lost 6 bases to trimming and J lost 0 bases, with 15 bases between them. The germline V gene encodes CDR1 LNHDA and CDR2 SQIVND (reference sequence). The CDR3 region is CASRAIHGGSGNTIYF. The sequenced CDR3 bases are TGTGCCAGTAGAGCAATCCACGGGGGCTCTGGAAACACC.

To note about this clone: The read halts 3 residues ahead of the CDR3 end, with the missing end drawn from the germline J gene. This chain connects TRBV7-3 to TRBJ2-1; TRBD2 matches at 8 bases. V dropped 5 bases and J dropped 8; count of bases not matched to a gene: 11. Germline assignment: CDR1 SGHTA and CDR2 FQGTGA. CDR3 length: 15 residues. CDR3 residues: CASSPGLAGNYEQFF. The DNA read from the CDR3 is TGTGCCAGCAGCCCCGGACTAGCTGGGAACTATGAG.

Remarks on this clone: Read sequence stops 3 residues before the CDR3 end, and the germline J gene provides the missing end. The J gene is TRBJ1-4, the V gene TRBV2, with D uncertain. Trimming pared 5 bases from V and 7 bases from J, leaving 17 bases between. The CDR3 contains 15 residues. The germline V gene has CDR1 SNHLY and CDR2 FYNNEI. Incomplete CDR3 DNA: TGTGCCAGCAGTAACACCGGGTCACCCTCTGAAAAA. Amino acids: CASSNTGSPSEK. The full CDR3 sequence reads CASSNTGSPSEKLFF.

As for this clone: The read ends 3 residues shy of where the CDR3 ends; the end is completed using the germline J gene. This chain connects TRBV20-1 to TRBJ2-7; 13 bases map to TRBD2. Germline CDR1 reads DFQATT; CDR2 reads SNEGSKA (reference sequence). The CDR3 is made up of 18 amino acids. V lost 1 base and J lost 2; bases outside the gene matches: 11. The covered CDR3 bases are TGCAGTGCTAGAGCTACCGGACTAGCGGGGGTTTCAGCCTACGAG. Its protein product is CSARATGLAGVSAYE. In full, the CDR3 reads CSARATGLAGVSAYEQYF.